These T cell receptor beta chains were read from a single sample in a study of T cell changes during pregnancy in multiple sclerosis. Libraries were prepared by immunoSEQ multiplex PCR; TCRdb keeps only in-frame clonotypes and omits some of them. This table has 30,000 to 45,000 clones, approximately 92% appearing once. The sample in question was CD4+ T cells from peripheral blood mononuclear cells, obtained in the third trimester of pregnancy. The source of these receptors is a female donor in good health, enrolled as a control in a pregnancy study. The CDR3 runs from the conserved cysteine through the conserved F or W. The D gene is left open where the match is weak. Only some rows state a clone size, as once, few, many or a class for expanded clones.

TRBJ1-1	TRBD1	TRBV6-1	NA	TGTGCCAGCTCCCCAGGGGGGCTGAACACTGAAGCTTTCTTT	CASSPGGLNTEAFF
TRBJ2-4	NA	TRBV5-6	NA	TGTGCCAGCAGCCCTCTCACGTTCCCTCCCCCGGGGAAAAACATTCAGTACTTC	CASSPLTFPPPGKNIQYF
TRBJ2-1	NA	TRBV2	NA	TGTGCCAGTAGGGAACGGGGGAATGAGCAGTTCTTC	CASRERGNEQFF
TRBJ1-2	NA	TRBV9	NA	TGTGCCAGCAGCGTGTATCCCGTTGCTAACTATGGCTACACCTTC	CASSVYPVANYGYTF
TRBJ1-4	TRBD1	TRBV4-2	NA	TGTGCCAGCAGCCAAAGGACAGGGGAAGGAAAACTGTTTTTT	CASSQRTGEGKLFF
TRBJ2-1	TRBD1	TRBV15	NA	TGTGCCACCAGCAGAGATTTACCTAGGGACAGGGTTTTCAATGAGCAGTTCTTC	CATSRDLPRDRVFNEQFF
TRBJ1-2	NA	TRBV6-5	NA	TGTGCCAGCAGTCTAACAGGGAACTATGGCTACACCTTC	CASSLTGNYGYTF
TRBJ2-1	TRBD2	TRBV19	NA	TGTGCCAGTCAGTCCGCCTATTCCAGCGGGAGCCGCGATGAGCAGTTCTTC	CASQSAYSSGSRDEQFF
TRBJ2-1	NA	TRBV4-2	NA	TGTGCCAGCAGCCTTGGGTCATCGAGCGTCAATGAGCAGTTCTTC	CASSLGSSSVNEQFF
TRBJ2-3	NA	TRBV5-6	NA	TGTGCCAGCAGCTTACGCGGCGGTACAGATACGCAGTATTTT	CASSLRGGTDTQYF
TRBJ2-7	TRBD1	TRBV7-2	NA	TGTGCCAGCAGCCGACAGGGGCTCAACGAGCAGTACTTC	CASSRQGLNEQYF
TRBJ1-1	TRBD1	TRBV28	medium-sized	TGTGCCAGCAGTTTAGGGAACAGGGGGCAAGGGGGGGCTTTCTTT	CASSLGNRGQGGAFF
TRBJ1-2	NA	TRBV27	NA	TGTGCCAGCAGTTCTTTGGGCAGGCGGGATGGCTACACCTTC	CASSSLGRRDGYTF
TRBJ2-1	TRBD2	TRBV11-2	once	TGTGCCAGCAGCTTAGAGGGGGGGATGGGCCTTGGGCAGTTCTTC	CASSLEGGMGLGQFF
TRBJ2-7	NA	TRBV6-5	NA	TGTGCCAGCAGCCCGGGAACAGCGGACTCCTACGAGCAGTACTTC	CASSPGTADSYEQYF
TRBJ1-2	TRBD1	TRBV5-4	NA	TGTGCCAGCAGCTTGAGACAGGGGGATAACTATGGCTACACCTTC	CASSLRQGDNYGYTF
TRBJ2-3	NA	TRBV7-3	NA	TGTGCCAGCAGCTTCACAGGGTTCAAAGATACGCAGTATTTT	CASSFTGFKDTQYF
TRBJ2-6	NA	TRBV5-4	NA	TGTGCCAGCAGCCGTTGGGGGAACCGGGACATCGGCTCTGGGGCCAACGTCCTGACTTTC	CASSRWGNRDIGSGANVLTF
TRBJ2-5	NA	TRBV7-6	NA	TGTGCCAGCAGCGTCGGGGGGCGGGGAGAGACCCAGTACTTC	CASSVGGRGETQYF
TRBJ1-1	NA	TRBV4-1	NA	TGCGCCAGCAGCCAACGAATAGAGTTGGTGAACACTGAAGCTTTCTTT	CASSQRIELVNTEAFF
TRBJ1-1	TRBD1	TRBV7-2	NA	TGTGCCAGCAGCTTAGGGACAGGGAACACTGAAGCTTTCTTT	CASSLGTGNTEAFF
TRBJ2-3	TRBD1	TRBV4-1	NA	TGCGCCAGCAGCCCGGGGACAGGAACAGATACGCAGTATTTT	CASSPGTGTDTQYF
TRBJ2-7	NA	TRBV28	NA	TGTGCCAGCAGTTATGCCGGGACACTCGAGCAGTACTTC	CASSYAGTLEQYF
TRBJ2-3	TRBD2	TRBV5-1	NA	TGCGCCAGCAGCTTGGTCAGTCTAGCGGCAGATACGCAGTATTTT	CASSLVSLAADTQYF
TRBJ2-1	TRBD2	TRBV7-2	NA	TGTGCCAGCAGCTCAGCAAGCCTAGCGGCCAATGAGCAGTTCTTC	CASSSASLAANEQFF
TRBJ2-1	TRBD2	TRBV6-5	once	TGTGCCAGCAGTTACTCGCCGGGAGGTAACAATGAGCAGTTCTTC	CASSYSPGGNNEQFF
TRBJ2-1	NA	TRBV19	NA	TGTGCCAGTAGTAAAAGGGACTTAATTAGGGACAATGAGCAGTTCTTC	CASSKRDLIRDNEQFF
TRBJ1-1	NA	TRBV6-5	NA	TGTGCCAGCACCGAGACAGGATCGGTACGTGGGGCTTTCTTT	CASTETGSVRGAFF
TRBJ1-5	NA	TRBV19	NA	TGTGCCAGTAAACAGGGCGTTGTCCGTCAGCCCCAGCATTTT	CASKQGVVRQPQHF
TRBJ2-7	NA	TRBV5-1	NA	TGCGCCAGCAGCAGCGGGCCTGGGGCCTACGAGCAGTACTTC	CASSSGPGAYEQYF
TRBJ1-2	NA	TRBV7-2	NA	TGTGCCAGCAGCCCCCGTTATACCACTCGTGGCTACACCTTC	CASSPRYTTRGYTF
TRBJ2-1	TRBD2	TRBV14	NA	TGTGCCAGCAGCCGTTATAGCGGGGGGCCCTACAATGAGCAGTTCTTC	CASSRYSGGPYNEQFF
TRBJ1-6	TRBD1	TRBV15	once	TGTGCCACCAGCAGAGTTCGACAGGGGGCCCAGTCACCCCTCCACTTT	CATSRVRQGAQSPLHF
TRBJ1-6	TRBD1	TRBV28	NA	TGTGCCAGCAGTTTCTCCGACAGGGGGCTCAGATCACCCCTCCACTTT	CASSFSDRGLRSPLHF
TRBJ1-6	TRBD1	TRBV13	NA	TGTGCCAGCAGCCGGGACAGGGGGGGCAATTCACCCCTCCACTTT	CASSRDRGGNSPLHF
TRBJ2-3	TRBD2	TRBV10-3	NA	TGTGCCATCAGAGCTAGCGGGGTATACACAGATACGCAGTATTTT	CAIRASGVYTDTQYF
TRBJ1-2	NA	TRBV5-6	NA	TGTGCCAGCAGCTCCGGGGACTATGGCTACACCTTC	CASSSGDYGYTF
TRBJ2-5	TRBD1	TRBV7-9	NA	TGTGCCAGCAGCTTGGAGGGGACAGGGCGAGAGACCCAGTACTTC	CASSLEGTGRETQYF
TRBJ2-1	NA	TRBV5-6	NA	TGTGCCAGCAGCAGTGGGCCTACTAGCTCGGGGTCCCTTTTCTTC	CASSSGPTSSGSLFF
TRBJ2-6	NA	TRBV30	NA	TGTGCCTGGAGTGTACAGGCCGGGGCCAACGTCCTGACTTTC	CAWSVQAGANVLTF
TRBJ2-7	NA	TRBV5-1	NA	TGCGCCAGCAGGGCGGAGCTGGTAGGGGGCGAGCAGTACTTC	CASRAELVGGEQYF
TRBJ2-1	TRBD2	TRBV11-2	NA	TGTGCCAGCAGCTTGGTCGTTGGGACTAGCGGAAACAATGAGCAGTTCTTC	CASSLVVGTSGNNEQFF